These 12 T cell receptor beta chains came from one sample sequenced in a study of blood T cells in healthy people across ages. PCR was performed a second time for 7 to 11 cycles using a sample-barcoded 5' primer and a J-beta primer mix. TCRdb reprocessed the 5' RACE reads with MiXCR, giving one entry per CDR3 protein. The sample consists of roughly 1.9 million distinct CDR3 sequences, around 42% of them appearing once. Sample: blood. The source is a human donor in good health.

The chain is built from TRBV6-2 or TRBV6-3 and TRBJ2-2; 9 bases line up with TRBD2. The CDR3 covers 16 residues. The trim removed 2 bases at V and 4 bases at J, leaving 5 bases unmatched. The germline gives CDR1 MNHEY, CDR2 SVGEGT. CDR3 in DNA: TGTGCCAGCAGTTACAGTCTAGCGGGAATCACCGGGGAGCTGTTTTTT. It encodes CASSYSLAGITGELFF.

The rearrangement links TRBV12-3 or TRBV12-4 to TRBJ2-7, with D maybe TRBD1 (6 bases). V was cut by 6 bases and J by 5 bases, with 17 bases left in between. The CDR3 spans 14 residues. The CDR3 bases are TGTGCCAGCAGCGGGACATACGGGGACCACGAGCAGTACTTC. This sequence encodes CASSGTYGDHEQYF.

This clonotype has more than one count but fewer than ten. V and J are TRBV5-6 and TRBJ1-2, with 7 bases matching TRBD1. CDR3 length equals 14 residues. The junction had 7 bases not matched to a gene; V was cut back by 6 bases and J by 2 bases. CDR1 is SGHDT and CDR2 is YYEEEE in the germline V gene. In DNA form, the CDR3 reads TGTGCCAGCATATGGACAGGAGAGAACTATGGCTACACCTTC. Translation gives CASIWTGENYGYTF. Filled out from reference TRBV5-6 and TRBJ1-2, the complete variable domain reads DAGVTQSPTHLIKTRGQQVTLRCSPKSGHDTVSWYQQALGQGPQFIFQYYEEEERQRGNFPDRFSGHQFPNYSSELNVNALLLGDSALYLCASIWTGENYGYTFGSGTRLTVV.

This clonotype was counted only a few times. The chain employs TRBV4-3 and TRBJ2-1; D gene uncertain. Trimming left V 1 base short and J 7 bases short, with 11 bases between. Germline V CDR1 and CDR2: LGHNA, YSLEER. This CDR3 spans 14 amino acids. This chain's CDR3 is CASSQGESRNEQFF. CDR3 DNA sequence: TGCGCCAGCAGCCAAGGGGAATCTAGGAATGAGCAGTTCTTC.

CDR3 in amino acids: CASSLGRASGRNEQFF. In nucleotides, the CDR3 is TGTGCCAGCAGCTTAGGTAGGGCATCAGGGCGCAATGAGCAGTTCTTC. The chain links TRBV11-3 to TRBJ2-1; tentative D call: TRBD1 (5 bases). Trimming shortened V by 1 base and J by 6 bases, and 16 bases separated the two germline ends. Germline V gene data show CDR1 as SGHNT and CDR2 as YENEEA. The CDR3 totals 16 residues.

The chain joins TRBV28 to TRBJ1-4; 8 bases fit TRBD1. V lost 4 bases to trimming and J lost 8 bases; unmatched junction nucleotides: 9. The CDR3 covers 15 residues. The germline gives CDR1 MDHEN, CDR2 SYDVKM. For the CDR3, the DNA is TGTGCCAGCAGTTCGTCAGGGGGCAGTAGGGAAAAACTGTTTTTT. Translation gives CASSSSGGSREKLFF.

This clonotype was observed many times. The chain combines TRBV11-2 with TRBJ2-1, with TRBD2 identical over 11 bases. The germline CDR1 and CDR2 sequences are SGHAT and FQNNGV. The ends lost 1 base at V and 8 bases at J; junction bases unmatched: 4. This CDR3 has 15 amino acids. The CDR3 coding sequence is TGTGCCAGCAGCTTAGCTAGCGGGGGGTTCGATGAGCAGTTCTTC. Encoded protein: CASSLASGGFDEQFF.

This clonotype has a handful of counts. The CDR3 loop reads CASSPTTQYEQYF. The CDR3 DNA is TGTGCCAGCAGCCCGACGACCCAATACGAGCAGTACTTC. This sequence joins TRBV3-1 and TRBJ2-7; no clear D. In germline, CDR1 is LGHDT, CDR2 YNNKEL (reference sequence). The V end was cut by 4 bases, the J end by 4 bases, with 11 bases between. This CDR3 comprises 13 residues.

Only a few counts were recorded for this clonotype. The chain uses TRBV10-3 and TRBJ2-3; D may be TRBD1 (6 bases). Trimming cost V 11 bases and J 2 bases, with 17 bases left between them. CDR3 length equals 14 residues. Germline assignment: CDR1 ENHRY and CDR2 SYGVKD. CDR3 region: CASAAGATTDTQYF. CDR3 nucleotides: TGTGCCTCGGCGGCAGGGGCGACCACAGATACGCAGTATTTT.

The chain uses TRBV27 and TRBJ2-7; TRBD1 matches 9 bases. Germline CDR1 reads MNHEY; CDR2 reads SMNVEV (reference sequence). V gave up 4 bases and J gave up 5 bases; unmatched junction bases: 9. This CDR3 spans 15 amino acids. The CDR3 coding sequence is TGTGCCAGCAGTTCTCCGGGACAGGGAAGGCACGAGCAGTACTTC. The encoded protein is CASSSPGQGRHEQYF.

This clonotype appeared a few times. V usage is TRBV9 and J usage is TRBJ2-1; D is perhaps TRBD2 (6 bases). V lost 2 bases to trimming and J lost 4 bases, with 16 bases between them. Per the germline V gene, CDR1 is SGDLS and CDR2 is YYNGEE. The CDR3 consists of 16 residues. The CDR3, as DNA: TGTGCCAGCAGCGTCCCATCTGGCGGGGAGTACAATGAGCAGTTCTTC. The encoded protein is CASSVPSGGEYNEQFF.

This chain joins TRBV29-1 and TRBJ1-1; D is possibly TRBD1 (5 bases). Germline loops: CDR1 SQVTM, CDR2 ANQGSEA. Trimming took 6 bases from V and 6 from J, leaving 11 bases between them. The CDR3 sequence is 11 residues long. CDR3 coding DNA: TGCAGCGTCAGTACGGGGGCTGAAGCTTTCTTT. Encoded protein: CSVSTGAEAFF.